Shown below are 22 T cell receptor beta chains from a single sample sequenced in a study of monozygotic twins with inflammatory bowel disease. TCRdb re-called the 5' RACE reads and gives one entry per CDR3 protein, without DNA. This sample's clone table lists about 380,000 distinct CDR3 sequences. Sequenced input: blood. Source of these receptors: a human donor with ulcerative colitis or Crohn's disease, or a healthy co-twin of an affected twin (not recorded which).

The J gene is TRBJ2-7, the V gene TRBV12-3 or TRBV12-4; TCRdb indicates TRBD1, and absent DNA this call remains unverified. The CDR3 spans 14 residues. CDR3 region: CASSFHPFIHEQYF.

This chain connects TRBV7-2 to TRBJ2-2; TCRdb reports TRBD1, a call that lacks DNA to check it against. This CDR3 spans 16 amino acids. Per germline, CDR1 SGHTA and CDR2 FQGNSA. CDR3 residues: CASSLVRDRGTGELFF.

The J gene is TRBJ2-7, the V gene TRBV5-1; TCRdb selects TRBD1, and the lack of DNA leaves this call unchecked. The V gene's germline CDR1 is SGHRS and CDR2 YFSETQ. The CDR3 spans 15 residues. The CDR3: CASSPHGTGGYEQYF.

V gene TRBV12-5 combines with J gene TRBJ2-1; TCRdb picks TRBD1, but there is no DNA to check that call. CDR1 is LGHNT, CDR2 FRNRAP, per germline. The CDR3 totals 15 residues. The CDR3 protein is CASAQGQSSYNEQFF.

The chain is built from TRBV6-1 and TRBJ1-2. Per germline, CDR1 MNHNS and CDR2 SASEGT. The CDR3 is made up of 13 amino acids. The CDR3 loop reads CASSTQAPDGYTF.

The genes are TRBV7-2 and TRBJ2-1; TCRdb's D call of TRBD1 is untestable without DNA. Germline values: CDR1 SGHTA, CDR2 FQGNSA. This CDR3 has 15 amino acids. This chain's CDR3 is CASSFLGQIYNEQFF.

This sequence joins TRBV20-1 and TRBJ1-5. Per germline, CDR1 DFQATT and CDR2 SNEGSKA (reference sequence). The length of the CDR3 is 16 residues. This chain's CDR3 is CSARDPSGDSNQPQHF.

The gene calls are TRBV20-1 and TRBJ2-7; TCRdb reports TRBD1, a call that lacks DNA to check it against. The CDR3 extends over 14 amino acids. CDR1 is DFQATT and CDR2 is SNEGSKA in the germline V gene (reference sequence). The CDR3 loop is CSATGTGFSYEQYF.

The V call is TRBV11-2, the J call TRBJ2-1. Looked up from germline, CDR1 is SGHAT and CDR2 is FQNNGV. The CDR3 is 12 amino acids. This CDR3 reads CASSTSYNEQFF.

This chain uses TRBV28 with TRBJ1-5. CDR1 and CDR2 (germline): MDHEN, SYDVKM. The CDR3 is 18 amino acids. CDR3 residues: CASSLALTGKHGNQPQHF.

The CDR3 is CASSFTGGGYEQYF. This chain links TRBV5-1 with TRBJ2-7; TCRdb's D call of TRBD1 is untestable without DNA. Germline assignment: CDR1 SGHRS and CDR2 YFSETQ. The CDR3 is 14 amino acids.

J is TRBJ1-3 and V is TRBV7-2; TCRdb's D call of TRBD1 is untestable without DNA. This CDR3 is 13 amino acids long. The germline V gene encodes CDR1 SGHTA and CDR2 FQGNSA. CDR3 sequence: CASTYTGGNTIYF.

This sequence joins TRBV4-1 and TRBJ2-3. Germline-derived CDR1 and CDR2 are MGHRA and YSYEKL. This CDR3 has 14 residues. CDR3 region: CASSQPDSTDTQYF.

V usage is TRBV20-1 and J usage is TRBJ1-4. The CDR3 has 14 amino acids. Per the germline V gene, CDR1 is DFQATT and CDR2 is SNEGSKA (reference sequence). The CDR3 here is CSARRTVRGEKLFF.

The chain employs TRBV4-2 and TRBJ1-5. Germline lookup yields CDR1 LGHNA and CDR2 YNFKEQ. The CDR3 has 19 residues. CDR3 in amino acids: CASSQALSGSRIFNQPQHF.

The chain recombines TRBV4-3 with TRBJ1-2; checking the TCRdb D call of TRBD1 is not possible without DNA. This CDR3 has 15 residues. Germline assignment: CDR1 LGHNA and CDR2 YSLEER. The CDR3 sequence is CASSQGRGSGYGYTF.

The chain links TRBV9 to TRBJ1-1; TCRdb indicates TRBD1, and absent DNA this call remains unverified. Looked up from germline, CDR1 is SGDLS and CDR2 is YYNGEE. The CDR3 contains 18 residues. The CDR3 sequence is CASSVDTRAGRGSAEAFF.

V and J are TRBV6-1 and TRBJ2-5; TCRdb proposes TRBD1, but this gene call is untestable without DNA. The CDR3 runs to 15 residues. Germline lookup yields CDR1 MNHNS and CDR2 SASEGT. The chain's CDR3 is CASSGPGGLQETQYF.

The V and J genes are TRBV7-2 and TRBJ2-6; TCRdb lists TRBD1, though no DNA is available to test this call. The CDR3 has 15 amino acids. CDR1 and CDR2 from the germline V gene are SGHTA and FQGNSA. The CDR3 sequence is CASSFRGSGANVLTF.

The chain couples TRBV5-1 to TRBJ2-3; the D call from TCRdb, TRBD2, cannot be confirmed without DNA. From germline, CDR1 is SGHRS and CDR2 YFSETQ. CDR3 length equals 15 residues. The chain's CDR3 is CASSSQRTTGDTQYF.

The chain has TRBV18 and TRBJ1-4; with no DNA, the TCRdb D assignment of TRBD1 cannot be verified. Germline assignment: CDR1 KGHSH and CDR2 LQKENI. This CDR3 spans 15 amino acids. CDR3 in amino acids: CASSPPQGGGEKLFF. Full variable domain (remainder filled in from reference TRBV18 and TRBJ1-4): NAGVMQNPRHLVRRRGQEARLRCSPMKGHSHVYWYRQLPEEGLKFMVYLQKENIIDESGMPKERFSAEFPKEGPSILRIQQVVRGDSAAYFCASSPPQGGGEKLFFGSGTQLSVL.

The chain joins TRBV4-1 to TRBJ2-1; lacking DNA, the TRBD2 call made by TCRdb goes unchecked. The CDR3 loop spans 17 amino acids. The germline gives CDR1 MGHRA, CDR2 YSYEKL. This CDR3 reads CASSQPRTSGAYNEQFF.